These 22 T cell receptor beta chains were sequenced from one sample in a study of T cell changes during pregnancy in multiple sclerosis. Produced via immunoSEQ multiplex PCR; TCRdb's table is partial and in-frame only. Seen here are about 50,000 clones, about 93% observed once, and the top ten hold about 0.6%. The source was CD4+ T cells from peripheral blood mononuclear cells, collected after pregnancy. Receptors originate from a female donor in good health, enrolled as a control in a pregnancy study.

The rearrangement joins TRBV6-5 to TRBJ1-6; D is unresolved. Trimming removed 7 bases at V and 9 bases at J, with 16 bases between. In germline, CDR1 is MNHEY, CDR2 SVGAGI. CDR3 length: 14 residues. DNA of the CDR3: TGTGCCAGCATTGAGCGCGTTGACGGTTCACCCCTCCACTTT. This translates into CASIERVDGSPLHF.

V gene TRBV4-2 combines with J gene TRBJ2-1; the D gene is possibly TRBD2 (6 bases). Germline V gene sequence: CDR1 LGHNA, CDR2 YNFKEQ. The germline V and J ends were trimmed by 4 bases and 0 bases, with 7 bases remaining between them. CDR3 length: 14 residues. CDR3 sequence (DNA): TGTGCCAGCAGCCCGCGGGGCTCCTACAATGAGCAGTTCTTC. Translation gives CASSPRGSYNEQFF.

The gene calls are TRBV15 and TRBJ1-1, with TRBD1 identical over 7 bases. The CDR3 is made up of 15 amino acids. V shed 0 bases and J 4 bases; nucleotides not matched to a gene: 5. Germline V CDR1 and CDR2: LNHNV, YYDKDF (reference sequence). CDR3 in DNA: TGTGCCACCAGCAGAGATCGGTCAGGGGGCACTGAAGCTTTCTTT. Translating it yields CATSRDRSGGTEAFF.

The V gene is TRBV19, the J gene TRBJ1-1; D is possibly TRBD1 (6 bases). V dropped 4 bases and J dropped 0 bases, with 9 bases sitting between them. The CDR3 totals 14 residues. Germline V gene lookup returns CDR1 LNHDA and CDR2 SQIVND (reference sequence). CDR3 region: CASSNTGLNTEAFF. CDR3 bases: TGTGCCAGTAGTAATACAGGGCTGAACACTGAAGCTTTCTTT.

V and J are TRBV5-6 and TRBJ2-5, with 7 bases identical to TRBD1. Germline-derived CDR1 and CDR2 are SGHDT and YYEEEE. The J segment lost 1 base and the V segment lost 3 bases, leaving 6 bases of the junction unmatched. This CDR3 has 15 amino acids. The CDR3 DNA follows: TGTGCCAGCAGCTCGCTGGACAGGACCCAAGAGACCCAGTACTTC. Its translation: CASSSLDRTQETQYF.

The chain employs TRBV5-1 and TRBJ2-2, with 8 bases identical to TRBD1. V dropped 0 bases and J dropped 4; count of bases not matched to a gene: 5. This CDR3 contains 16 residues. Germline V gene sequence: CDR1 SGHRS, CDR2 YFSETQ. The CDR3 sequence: CASSLGQGMSTGELFF. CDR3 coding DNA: TGCGCCAGCAGCTTGGGACAGGGGATGTCCACCGGGGAGCTGTTTTTT.

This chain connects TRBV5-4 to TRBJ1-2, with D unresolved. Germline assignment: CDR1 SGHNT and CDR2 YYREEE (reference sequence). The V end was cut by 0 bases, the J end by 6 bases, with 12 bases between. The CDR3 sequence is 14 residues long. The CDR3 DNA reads TGTGCCAGCAGCTTGGGAGGGTTTAAGAATGGCTACACCTTC. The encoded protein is CASSLGGFKNGYTF.

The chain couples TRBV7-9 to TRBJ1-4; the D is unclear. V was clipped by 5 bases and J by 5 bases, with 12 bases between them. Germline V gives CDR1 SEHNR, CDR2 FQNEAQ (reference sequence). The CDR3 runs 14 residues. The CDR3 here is CASSPRRTNEKLFF. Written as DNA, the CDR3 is TGTGCCAGCAGCCCCCGGAGGACCAATGAAAAACTGTTTTTT.

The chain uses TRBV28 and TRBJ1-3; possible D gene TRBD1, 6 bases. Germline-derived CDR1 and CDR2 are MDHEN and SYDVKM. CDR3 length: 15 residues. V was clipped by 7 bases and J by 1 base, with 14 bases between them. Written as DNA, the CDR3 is TGTGCCAGCACCTCTGCAGGGGTGTCTGGAAACACCATATATTTT. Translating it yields CASTSAGVSGNTIYF.

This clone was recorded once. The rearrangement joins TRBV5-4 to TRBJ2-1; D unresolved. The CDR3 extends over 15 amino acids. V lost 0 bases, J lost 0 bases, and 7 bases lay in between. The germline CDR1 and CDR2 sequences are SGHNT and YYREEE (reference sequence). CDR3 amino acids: CASSLGLSSYNEQFF. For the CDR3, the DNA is TGTGCCAGCAGCTTGGGACTGAGCTCCTACAATGAGCAGTTCTTC.

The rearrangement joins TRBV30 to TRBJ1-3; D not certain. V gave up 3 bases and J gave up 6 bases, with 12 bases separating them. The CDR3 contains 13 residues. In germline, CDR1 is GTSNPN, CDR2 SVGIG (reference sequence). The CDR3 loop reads CAWSSYSENTIYF. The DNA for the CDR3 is TGTGCCTGGAGCAGTTATTCCGAAAACACCATATATTTT.

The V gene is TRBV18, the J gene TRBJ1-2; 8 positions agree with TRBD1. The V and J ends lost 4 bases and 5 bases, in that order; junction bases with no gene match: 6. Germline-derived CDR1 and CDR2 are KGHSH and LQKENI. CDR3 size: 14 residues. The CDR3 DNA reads TGTGCCAGCTCACGGACAGGGCAACAATATGGCTACACCTTC. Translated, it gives CASSRTGQQYGYTF.

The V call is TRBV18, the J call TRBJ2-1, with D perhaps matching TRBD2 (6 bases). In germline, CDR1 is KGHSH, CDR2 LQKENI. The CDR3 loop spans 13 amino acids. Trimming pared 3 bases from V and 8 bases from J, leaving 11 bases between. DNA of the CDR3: TGTGCCAGCTCACCTACTAGCTTCTATGAGCAGTTCTTC. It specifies CASSPTSFYEQFF.

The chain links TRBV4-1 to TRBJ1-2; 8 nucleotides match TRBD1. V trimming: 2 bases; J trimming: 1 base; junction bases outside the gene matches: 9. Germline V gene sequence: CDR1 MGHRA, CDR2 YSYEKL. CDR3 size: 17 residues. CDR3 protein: CASSQPTRGPVNYGYTF. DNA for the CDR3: TGCGCCAGCAGCCAACCTACCAGGGGGCCGGTTAACTATGGCTACACCTTC.

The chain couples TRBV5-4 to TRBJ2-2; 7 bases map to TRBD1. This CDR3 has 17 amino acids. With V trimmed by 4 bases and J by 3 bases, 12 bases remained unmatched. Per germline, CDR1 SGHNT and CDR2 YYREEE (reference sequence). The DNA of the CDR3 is TGTGCCAGCAGCCCCTCAGAAGGGACAGCGTACACCGGGGAGCTGTTTTTT. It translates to CASSPSEGTAYTGELFF.

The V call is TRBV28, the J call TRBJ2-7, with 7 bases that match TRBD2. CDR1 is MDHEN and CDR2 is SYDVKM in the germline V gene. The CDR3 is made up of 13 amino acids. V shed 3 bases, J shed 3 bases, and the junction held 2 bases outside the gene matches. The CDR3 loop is CASSLGGVYEQYF. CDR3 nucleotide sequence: TGTGCCAGCAGTTTGGGAGGGGTCTACGAGCAGTACTTC.

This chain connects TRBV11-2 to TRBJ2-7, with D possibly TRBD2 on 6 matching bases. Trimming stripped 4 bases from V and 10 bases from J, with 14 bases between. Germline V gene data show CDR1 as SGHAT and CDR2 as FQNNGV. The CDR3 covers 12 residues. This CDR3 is CASSSGLDRQYF. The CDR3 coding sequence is TGTGCCAGCAGCTCGGGACTGGATCGACAGTACTTC.

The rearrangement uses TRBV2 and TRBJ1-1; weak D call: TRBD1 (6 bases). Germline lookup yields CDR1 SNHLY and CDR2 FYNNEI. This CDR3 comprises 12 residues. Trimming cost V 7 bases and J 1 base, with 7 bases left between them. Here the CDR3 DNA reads TGTGCCAGCAACAGGGCGAACACTGAAGCTTTCTTT. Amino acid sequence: CASNRANTEAFF.

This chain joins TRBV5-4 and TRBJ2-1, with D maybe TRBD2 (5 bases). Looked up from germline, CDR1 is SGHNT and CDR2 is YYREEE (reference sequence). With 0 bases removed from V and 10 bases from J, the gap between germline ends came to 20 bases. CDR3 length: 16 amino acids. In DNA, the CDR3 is TGTGCCAGCAGCTTGGTACCTATAGAAGCGGCAGACGAGCAGTTCTTC. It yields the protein CASSLVPIEAADEQFF.

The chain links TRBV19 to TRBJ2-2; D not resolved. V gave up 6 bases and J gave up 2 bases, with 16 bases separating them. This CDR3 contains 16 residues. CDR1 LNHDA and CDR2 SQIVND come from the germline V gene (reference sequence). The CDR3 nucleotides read TGTGCCAGTAGCCCATTGTTTACCCTAAACACCGGGGAGCTGTTTTTT. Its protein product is CASSPLFTLNTGELFF.

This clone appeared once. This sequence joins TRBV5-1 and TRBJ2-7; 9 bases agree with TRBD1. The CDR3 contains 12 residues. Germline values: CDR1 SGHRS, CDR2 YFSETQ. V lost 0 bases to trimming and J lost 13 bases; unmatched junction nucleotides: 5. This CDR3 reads CASSLDGDRVYF. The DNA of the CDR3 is TGCGCCAGCAGCTTGGATGGGGACAGGGTCTACTTC. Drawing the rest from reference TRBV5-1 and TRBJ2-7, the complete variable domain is KAGVTQTPRYLIKTRGQQVTLSCSPISGHRSVSWYQQTPGQGLQFLFEYFSETQRNKGNFPGRFSGRQFSNSRSEMNVSTLELGDSALYLCASSLDGDRVYFGPGTRLTVT.

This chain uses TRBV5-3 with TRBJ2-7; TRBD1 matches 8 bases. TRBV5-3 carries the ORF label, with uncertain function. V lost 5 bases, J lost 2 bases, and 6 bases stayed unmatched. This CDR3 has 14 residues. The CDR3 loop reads CARSLRTGTYEQYF. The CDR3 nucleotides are TGTGCCAGAAGTCTACGGACAGGGACCTACGAGCAGTACTTC.